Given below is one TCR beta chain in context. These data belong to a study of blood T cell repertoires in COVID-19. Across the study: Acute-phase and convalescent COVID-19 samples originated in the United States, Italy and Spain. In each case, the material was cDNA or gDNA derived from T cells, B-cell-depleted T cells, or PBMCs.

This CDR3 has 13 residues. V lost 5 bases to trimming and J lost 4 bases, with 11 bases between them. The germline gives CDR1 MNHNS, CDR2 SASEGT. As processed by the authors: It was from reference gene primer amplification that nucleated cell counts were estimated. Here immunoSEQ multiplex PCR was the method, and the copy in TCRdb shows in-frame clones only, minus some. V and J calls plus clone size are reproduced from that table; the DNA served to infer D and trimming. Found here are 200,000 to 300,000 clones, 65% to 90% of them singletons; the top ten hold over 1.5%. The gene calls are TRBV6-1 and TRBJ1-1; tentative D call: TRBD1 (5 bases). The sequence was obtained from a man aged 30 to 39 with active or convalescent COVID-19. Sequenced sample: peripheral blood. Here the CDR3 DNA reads TGTGCCAGCAGTCCCCCCGGGGGCACTGAAGCTTTCTTT. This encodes CASSPPGGTEAFF.